Each of the 18 T cell receptor beta chains below was sequenced from the same sample in a study of blood T cell repertoires in COVID-19. TCRdb's table, derived via immunoSEQ multiplex PCR, lists solely in-frame clones and lacks some. The repertoire consists of about 170,000 clones, with roughly four fifths occurring once and the leading ten covering 2% to 2.5%. The material sequenced was peripheral blood. Receptor source: a woman over 75 with acute or convalescent COVID-19.

This chain joins TRBV11-1 and TRBJ2-3, with TRBD2 identical over 13 bases. Germline CDR1 is SGHAT and CDR2 is FQDESV (reference sequence). V was pared by 5 bases and J by 5 bases, with 4 bases of the junction left unmatched. The CDR3 contains 15 residues. The CDR3 loop reads CASSPRTSGGDTQYF. The CDR3 bases are TGTGCCAGCAGCCCCCGGACTAGCGGGGGAGATACGCAGTATTTT.

This clone was observed once. The rearrangement links TRBV11-3 to TRBJ2-1, with D possibly matching TRBD1 (5 bases). The germline CDR1 and CDR2 sequences are SGHNT and YENEEA. V was pared by 0 bases and J by 8 bases, with 8 bases between. The CDR3 extends over 13 amino acids. Here the CDR3 reads CASSLEVGDEQFF. Here the CDR3 DNA reads TGTGCCAGCAGCTTAGAAGTAGGGGATGAGCAGTTCTTC. The full variable domain, rest sourced from reference TRBV11-3 and TRBJ2-1, is EAGVVQSPRYKIIEKKQPVAFWCNPISGHNTLYWYLQNLGQGPELLIRYENEEAVDDSQLPKDRFSAERLKGVDSTLKIQPAELGDSAVYLCASSLEVGDEQFFGPGTRLTVL.

This chain uses TRBV5-6 with TRBJ2-3; D ambiguous. CDR1 and CDR2 from the germline V gene are SGHDT and YYEEEE. Trimming took off 1 base at V and 2 bases at J, with 8 bases between the two ends. The CDR3 runs to 14 residues. The CDR3: CASSLPGPTDTQYF. The DNA of the CDR3 is TGTGCCAGCAGCTTGCCTGGGCCCACAGATACGCAGTATTTT.

The chain carries TRBV3-1 (or the pseudogene TRBV3-2) and TRBJ1-4; D unclear. The CDR3 contains 14 residues. Germline assignment: CDR1 LGHDT and CDR2 YNNKEL (reference sequence). Trimming took 1 base from V and 4 from J, leaving 7 bases between them. The CDR3 protein is CASSQGRDNEKLFF. DNA for the CDR3: TGTGCCAGCAGCCAAGGTCGGGATAATGAAAAACTGTTTTTT.

This clone showed up many times. V usage is TRBV6-2 or TRBV6-3 and J usage is TRBJ1-6; 10 bases agree with TRBD1. Germline CDR1 and CDR2: MNHEY and SVGEGT. This CDR3 has 14 amino acids. V trimming: 4 bases; J trimming: 7 bases; junction bases outside the gene matches: 1. CDR3 nucleotide sequence: TGTGCCAGCAGTTCGGGACAGGGGAATTCACCCCTCCACTTT. Translating it yields CASSSGQGNSPLHF.

This rearrangement joins TRBV12-5 to TRBJ1-5; 9 bases line up with TRBD1. Germline V lookup: CDR1 LGHNT, CDR2 FRNRAP. V was pared by 5 bases and J by 6 bases, with 11 bases of the junction left unmatched. CDR3 size: 16 residues. The CDR3 region is CASGPTGQGSPQPQHF. The CDR3 nucleotides are TGTGCTAGTGGTCCCACGGGACAGGGTTCCCCTCAGCCCCAGCATTTT.

The gene calls are TRBV18 and TRBJ2-1, with TRBD2 identical over 7 bases. Germline values: CDR1 KGHSH, CDR2 LQKENI. V gave up 1 base and J gave up 10 bases; unmatched junction bases: 7. CDR3 length equals 14 residues. This CDR3 reads CASSPRGGLREQFF. CDR3 DNA sequence: TGTGCCAGCTCACCACGGGGGGGACTACGAGAGCAGTTCTTC.

The rearrangement uses TRBV29-1 and TRBJ2-5; the match to TRBD2 covers 11 bases. The V segment lost 6 bases and the J segment 2 bases; nucleotides outside the gene matches: 8. The CDR3 sequence is 15 residues long. The germline V gene has CDR1 SQVTM and CDR2 ANQGSEA. In DNA form, the CDR3 reads TGCAGCGTCTATGGACTAGCGGGTCGTCAAGAGACCCAGTACTTC. Protein sequence: CSVYGLAGRQETQYF.

The rearrangement joins TRBV28 to TRBJ1-1, with D possibly being TRBD1 (5 bases). V gave up 10 bases and J gave up 2 bases, with 14 bases separating them. Germline V lookup: CDR1 MDHEN, CDR2 SYDVKM. There are 13 residues in the CDR3. The CDR3: CATRNRGNTEAFF. As DNA, the CDR3 is TGTGCCACCCGGAATAGGGGTAACACTGAAGCTTTCTTT.

This clone has a single count. The chain joins TRBV7-2 to TRBJ2-3; 10 nucleotides agree with TRBD2. The germline CDR1 and CDR2 sequences are SGHTA and FQGNSA. The CDR3 runs to 16 residues. V gave up 5 bases and J gave up 2 bases; unmatched junction bases: 7. The DNA of the CDR3 is TGTGCCAGCAGCCCACGGACTAGCGGCAACACAGATACGCAGTATTTT. Protein sequence: CASSPRTSGNTDTQYF.

V and J are TRBV28 and TRBJ1-1; D call uncertain. The CDR3 covers 11 residues. Germline V gives CDR1 MDHEN, CDR2 SYDVKM. V was pared by 8 bases and J by 0 bases, with 4 bases between. The CDR3 nucleotides are TGTGCCAGCGAGCTGAACACTGAAGCTTTCTTT. Protein sequence: CASELNTEAFF.

At least ten counts were recorded for this clone. The chain joins TRBV19 to TRBJ2-5; TRBD2 aligns across 11 bases. This CDR3 contains 16 residues. Trimming took 5 bases from V and 4 from J; bases not matched to a gene: 9. Per the germline V gene, CDR1 is LNHDA and CDR2 is SQIVND (reference sequence). For the CDR3, the DNA is TGTGCCAGTAGTGTCCTAGCGGGAGGTCGTGGAGAGACCCAGTACTTC. It yields the protein CASSVLAGGRGETQYF.

The sample holds a few counts of this clone. The V and J genes are TRBV28 and TRBJ2-7; perhaps TRBD2 as D (6 bases). Germline values: CDR1 MDHEN, CDR2 SYDVKM. The V end lost 2 bases, the J end lost 5 bases, and 13 bases lay between the germline ends. The CDR3 length is 14 residues. Here the CDR3 DNA reads TGTGCCAGCAGTTTACATGGGACTCTCCACGAGCAGTACTTC. Residues: CASSLHGTLHEQYF.

The chain recombines TRBV10-3 with TRBJ1-4; possibly TRBD1 for D (6 bases). The germline V and J ends were trimmed by 3 bases and 6 bases, with 8 bases remaining between them. The CDR3 runs 13 residues. Germline V lookup: CDR1 ENHRY, CDR2 SYGVKD. CDR3 region: CAISERQDEKLFF. The DNA of the CDR3 is TGTGCCATCAGTGAACGACAGGATGAAAAACTGTTTTTT.

This clone was found a few times. The genes are TRBV5-1 and TRBJ1-1; TRBD1 is a possible D gene (5 bases). Trimming removed 4 bases at V and 3 bases at J, with 16 bases between. CDR1 SGHRS and CDR2 YFSETQ come from the germline V gene. The CDR3 is made up of 15 amino acids. As DNA, the CDR3 is TGCGCCAGCAGCCGAGGTCGGGGGTTCGACACTGAAGCTTTCTTT. It codes for CASSRGRGFDTEAFF.

The gene calls are TRBV6-6 and TRBJ2-7, with 7 nucleotides matching TRBD1. Germline V gene data show CDR1 as MNHNY and CDR2 as SVGAGI (reference sequence). The CDR3 has 12 amino acids. With V trimmed by 5 bases and J by 2 bases, 0 bases remained unmatched. This CDR3 reads CASSQGAYEQYF. DNA of the CDR3: TGTGCCAGCAGTCAGGGGGCCTACGAGCAGTACTTC.

The rearrangement joins TRBV5-6 to TRBJ1-6; TRBD1 matches 7 bases. Trimming took 4 bases from V and 7 from J; bases not matched to a gene: 5. The V gene's germline CDR1 is SGHDT and CDR2 YYEEEE. The CDR3 sequence is 14 residues long. The CDR3: CASSGGQWNSPLHF. The CDR3 nucleotides read TGTGCCAGCAGCGGGGGACAGTGGAATTCACCCCTCCACTTT.

The genes are TRBV3-1 (or the pseudogene TRBV3-2) and TRBJ2-1; 7 bases match TRBD2. The CDR3 runs 15 residues. Germline-derived CDR1 and CDR2 are LGHDT and YNNKEL (reference sequence). V was clipped by 1 base and J by 4 bases; unmatched bases: 4. CDR3 nucleotide sequence: TGTGCCAGCAGCCAAGGGAGCGGGGTATACAATGAGCAGTTCTTC. It yields the protein CASSQGSGVYNEQFF.